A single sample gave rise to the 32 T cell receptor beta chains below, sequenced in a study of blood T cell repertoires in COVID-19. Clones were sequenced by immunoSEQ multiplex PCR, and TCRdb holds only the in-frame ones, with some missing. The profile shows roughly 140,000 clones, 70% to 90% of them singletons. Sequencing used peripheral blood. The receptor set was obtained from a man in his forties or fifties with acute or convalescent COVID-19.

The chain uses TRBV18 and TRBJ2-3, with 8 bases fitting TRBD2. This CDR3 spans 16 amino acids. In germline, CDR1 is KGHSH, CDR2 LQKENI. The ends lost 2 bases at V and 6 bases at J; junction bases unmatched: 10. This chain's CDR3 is CASSPRVAGRADTQYF. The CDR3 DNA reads TGTGCCAGCTCACCAAGGGTAGCGGGAAGGGCGGATACGCAGTATTTT.

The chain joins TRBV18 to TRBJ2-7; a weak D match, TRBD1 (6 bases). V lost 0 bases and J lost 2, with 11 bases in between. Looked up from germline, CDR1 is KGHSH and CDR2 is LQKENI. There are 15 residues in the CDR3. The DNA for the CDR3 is TGTGCCAGCTCACCACCGGGACAACCAACCTACGAGCAGTACTTC. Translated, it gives CASSPPGQPTYEQYF.

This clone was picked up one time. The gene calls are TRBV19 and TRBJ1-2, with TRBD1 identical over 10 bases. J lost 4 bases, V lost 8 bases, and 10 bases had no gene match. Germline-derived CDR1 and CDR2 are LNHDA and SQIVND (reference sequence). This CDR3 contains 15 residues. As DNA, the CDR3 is TGTGCCAGTTTAACCGGGACAGGGGTTAGCTATGGCTACACCTTC. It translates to CASLTGTGVSYGYTF.

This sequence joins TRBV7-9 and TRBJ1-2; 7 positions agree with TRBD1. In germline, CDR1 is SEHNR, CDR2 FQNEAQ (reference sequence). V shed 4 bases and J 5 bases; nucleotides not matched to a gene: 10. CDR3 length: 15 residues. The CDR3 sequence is CASSWTGRVQYGYTF. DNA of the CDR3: TGTGCCAGCAGCTGGACAGGCCGAGTTCAGTATGGCTACACCTTC.

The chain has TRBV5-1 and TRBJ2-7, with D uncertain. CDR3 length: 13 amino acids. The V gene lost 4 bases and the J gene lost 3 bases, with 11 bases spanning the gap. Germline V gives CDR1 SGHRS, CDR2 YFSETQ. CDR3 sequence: CASSPDTGYEQYF. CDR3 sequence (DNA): TGCGCCAGCAGCCCAGATACGGGCTACGAGCAGTACTTC.

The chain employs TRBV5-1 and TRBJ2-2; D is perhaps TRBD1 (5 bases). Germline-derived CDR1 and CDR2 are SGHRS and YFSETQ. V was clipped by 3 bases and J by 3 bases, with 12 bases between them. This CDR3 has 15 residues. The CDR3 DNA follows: TGCGCCAGCAGCTCGCCAGGGTCGTACACCGGGGAGCTGTTTTTT. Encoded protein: CASSSPGSYTGELFF.

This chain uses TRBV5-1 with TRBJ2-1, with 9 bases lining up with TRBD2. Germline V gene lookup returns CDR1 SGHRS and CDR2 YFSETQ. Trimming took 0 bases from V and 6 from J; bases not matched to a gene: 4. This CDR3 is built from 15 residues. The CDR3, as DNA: TGCGCCAGCAGCTTGGATTCAGCGGGGGGCAATGAGCAGTTCTTC. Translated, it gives CASSLDSAGGNEQFF.

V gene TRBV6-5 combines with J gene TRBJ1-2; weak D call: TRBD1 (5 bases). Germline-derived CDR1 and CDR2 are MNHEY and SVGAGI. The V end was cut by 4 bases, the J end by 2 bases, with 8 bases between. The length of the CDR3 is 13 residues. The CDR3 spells CASSWGANYGYTF. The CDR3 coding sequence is TGTGCCAGCAGTTGGGGCGCAAACTATGGCTACACCTTC.

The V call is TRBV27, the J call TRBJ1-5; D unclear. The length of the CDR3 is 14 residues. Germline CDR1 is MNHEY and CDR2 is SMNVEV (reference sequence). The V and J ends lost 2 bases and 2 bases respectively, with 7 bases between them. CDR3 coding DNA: TGTGCCAGCAGTTTAGATCGAGGCAATCAGCCCCAGCATTTT. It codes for CASSLDRGNQPQHF.

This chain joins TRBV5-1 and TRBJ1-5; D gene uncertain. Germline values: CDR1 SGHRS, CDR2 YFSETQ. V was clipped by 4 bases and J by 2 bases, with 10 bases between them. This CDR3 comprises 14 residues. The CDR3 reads CASSPDTRNQPQHF. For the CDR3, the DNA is TGCGCCAGCAGCCCTGACACCCGCAATCAGCCCCAGCATTTT.

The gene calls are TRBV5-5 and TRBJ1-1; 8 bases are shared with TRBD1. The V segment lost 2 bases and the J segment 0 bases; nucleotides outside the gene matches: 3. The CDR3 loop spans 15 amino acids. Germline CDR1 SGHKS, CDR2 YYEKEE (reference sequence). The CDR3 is CASSFRQGLNTEAFF. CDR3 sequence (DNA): TGTGCCAGCAGCTTCCGACAGGGGTTGAACACTGAAGCTTTCTTT. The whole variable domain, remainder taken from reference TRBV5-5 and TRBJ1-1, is DAGVTQSPTHLIKTRGQQVTLRCSPISGHKSVSWYQQVLGQGPQFIFQYYEKEERGRGNFPDRFSARQFPNYSSELNVNALLLGDSALYLCASSFRQGLNTEAFFGQGTRLTVV.

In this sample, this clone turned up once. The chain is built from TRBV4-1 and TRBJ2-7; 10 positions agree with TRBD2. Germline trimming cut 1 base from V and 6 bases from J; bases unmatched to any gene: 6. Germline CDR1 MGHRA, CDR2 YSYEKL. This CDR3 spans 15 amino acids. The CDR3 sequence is CASSQVLAGVSEQYF. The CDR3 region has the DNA TGCGCCAGCAGCCAAGTCCTAGCGGGAGTCTCCGAGCAGTACTTC.

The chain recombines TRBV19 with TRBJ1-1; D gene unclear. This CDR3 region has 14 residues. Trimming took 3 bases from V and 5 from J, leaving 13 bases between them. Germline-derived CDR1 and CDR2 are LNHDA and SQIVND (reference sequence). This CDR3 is CASSIGFSKTEAFF. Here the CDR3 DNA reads TGTGCCAGTAGTATCGGGTTCTCTAAGACTGAAGCTTTCTTT.

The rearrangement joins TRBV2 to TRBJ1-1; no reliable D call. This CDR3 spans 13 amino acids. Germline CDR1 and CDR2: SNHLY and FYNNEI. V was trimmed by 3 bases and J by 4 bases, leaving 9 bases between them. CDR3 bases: TGTGCCAGCAGTGAGCTAGGAAGCACTGAAGCTTTCTTT. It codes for CASSELGSTEAFF. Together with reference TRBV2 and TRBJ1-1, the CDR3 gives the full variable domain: EPEVTQTPSHQVTQMGQEVILRCVPISNHLYFYWYRQILGQKVEFLVSFYNNEISEKSEIFDDQFSVERPDGSNFTLKIRSTKLEDSAMYFCASSELGSTEAFFGQGTRLTVV.

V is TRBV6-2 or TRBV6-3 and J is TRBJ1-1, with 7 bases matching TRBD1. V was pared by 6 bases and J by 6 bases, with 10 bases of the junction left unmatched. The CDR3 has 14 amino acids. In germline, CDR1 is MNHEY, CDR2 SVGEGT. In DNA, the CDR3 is TGTGCCAGCAGCTTCGACAGGGTTCAGTCTGAAGCTTTCTTT. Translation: CASSFDRVQSEAFF.

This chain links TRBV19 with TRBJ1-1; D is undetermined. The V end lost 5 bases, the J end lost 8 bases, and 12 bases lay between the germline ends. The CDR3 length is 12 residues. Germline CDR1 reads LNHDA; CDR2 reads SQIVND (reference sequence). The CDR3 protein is CASSSTVPEAFF. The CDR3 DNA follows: TGTGCCAGTAGTTCTACAGTACCCGAAGCTTTCTTT.

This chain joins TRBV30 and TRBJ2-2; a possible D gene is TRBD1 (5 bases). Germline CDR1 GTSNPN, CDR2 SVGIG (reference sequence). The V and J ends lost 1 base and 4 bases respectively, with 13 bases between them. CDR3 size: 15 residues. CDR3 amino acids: CAWSAGRVGTGELFF. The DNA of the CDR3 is TGTGCCTGGAGTGCCGGCAGGGTGGGCACCGGGGAGCTGTTTTTT.

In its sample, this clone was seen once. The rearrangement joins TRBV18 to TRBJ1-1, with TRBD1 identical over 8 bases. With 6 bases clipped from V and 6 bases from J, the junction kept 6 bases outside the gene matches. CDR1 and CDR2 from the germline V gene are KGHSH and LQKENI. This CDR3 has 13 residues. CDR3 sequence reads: CASSPDRAAEAFF. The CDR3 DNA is TGTGCCAGCTCCCCGGACAGGGCGGCTGAAGCTTTCTTT.

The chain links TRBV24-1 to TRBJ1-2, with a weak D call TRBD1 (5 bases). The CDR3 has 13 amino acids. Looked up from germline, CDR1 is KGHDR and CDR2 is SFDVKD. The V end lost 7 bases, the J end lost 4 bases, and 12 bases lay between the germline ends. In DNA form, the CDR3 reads TGTGCCACCAGCGGGGGACGCGGCTATGGCTACACCTTC. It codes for CATSGGRGYGYTF.

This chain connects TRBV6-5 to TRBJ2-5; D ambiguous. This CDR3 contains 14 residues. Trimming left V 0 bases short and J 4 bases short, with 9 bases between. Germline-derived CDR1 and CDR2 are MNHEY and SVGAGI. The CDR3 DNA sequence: TGTGCCAGCAGTTACTCAGGCGGCGGAGAGACCCAGTACTTC. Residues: CASSYSGGGETQYF.

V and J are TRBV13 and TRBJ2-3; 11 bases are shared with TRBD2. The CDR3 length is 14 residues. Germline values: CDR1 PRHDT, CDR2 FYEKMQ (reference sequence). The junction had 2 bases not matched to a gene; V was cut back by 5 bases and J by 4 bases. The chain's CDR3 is CASSRLAGPDTQYF. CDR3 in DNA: TGTGCCAGCAGCCGACTAGCGGGACCAGATACGCAGTATTTT. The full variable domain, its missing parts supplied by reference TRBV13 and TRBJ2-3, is AAGVIQSPRHLIKEKRETATLKCYPIPRHDTVYWYQQGPGQDPQFLISFYEKMQSDKGSIPDRFSAQQFSDYHSELNMSSLELGDSALYFCASSRLAGPDTQYFGPGTRLTVL.

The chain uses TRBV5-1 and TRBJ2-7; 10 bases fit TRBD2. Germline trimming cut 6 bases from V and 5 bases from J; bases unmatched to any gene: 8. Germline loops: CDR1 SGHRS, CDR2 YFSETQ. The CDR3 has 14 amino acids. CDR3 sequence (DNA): TGCGCCAGCACCGCTAGCGGGAGTCCCCACGAGCAGTACTTC. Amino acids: CASTASGSPHEQYF.

The CDR3 loop is CATQGYSGLNEQFF. Here the CDR3 DNA reads TGTGCCACTCAGGGGTATTCGGGGCTCAATGAGCAGTTCTTC. The rearrangement links TRBV10-3 to TRBJ2-1; D might be TRBD1 (6 bases). This CDR3 has 14 amino acids. CDR1 is ENHRY, CDR2 SYGVKD, per germline. V gave up 10 bases and J gave up 6 bases, with 19 bases separating them.

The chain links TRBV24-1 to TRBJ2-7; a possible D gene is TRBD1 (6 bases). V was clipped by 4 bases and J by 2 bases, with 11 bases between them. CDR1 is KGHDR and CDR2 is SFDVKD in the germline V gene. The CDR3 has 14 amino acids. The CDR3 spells CATSDPDRTYEQYF. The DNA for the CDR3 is TGTGCCACCAGTGACCCCGACAGGACCTACGAGCAGTACTTC.

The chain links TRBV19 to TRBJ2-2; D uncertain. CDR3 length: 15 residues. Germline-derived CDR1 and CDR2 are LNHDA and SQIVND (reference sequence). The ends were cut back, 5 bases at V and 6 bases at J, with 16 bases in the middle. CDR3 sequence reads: CASSSRLRVSGELFF. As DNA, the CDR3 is TGTGCCAGTAGTTCCCGACTGAGAGTTTCCGGGGAGCTGTTTTTT.

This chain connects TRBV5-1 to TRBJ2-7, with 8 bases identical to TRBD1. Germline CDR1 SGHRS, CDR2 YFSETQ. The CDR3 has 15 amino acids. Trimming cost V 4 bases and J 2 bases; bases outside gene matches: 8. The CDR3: CASSPTGQGPYEQYF. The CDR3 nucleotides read TGCGCCAGCAGCCCCACCGGACAGGGACCCTACGAGCAGTACTTC.

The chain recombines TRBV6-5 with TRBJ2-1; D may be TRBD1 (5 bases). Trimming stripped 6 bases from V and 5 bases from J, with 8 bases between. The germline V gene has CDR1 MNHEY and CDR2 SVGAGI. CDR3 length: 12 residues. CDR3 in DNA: TGTGCCAGCAGACGCAGGGACAATGAGCAGTTCTTC. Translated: CASRRRDNEQFF.

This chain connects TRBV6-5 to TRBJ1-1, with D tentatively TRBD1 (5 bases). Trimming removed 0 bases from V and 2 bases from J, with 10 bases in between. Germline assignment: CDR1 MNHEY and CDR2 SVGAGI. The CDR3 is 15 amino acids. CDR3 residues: CASSYSGGVNTEAFF. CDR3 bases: TGTGCCAGCAGTTACTCCGGAGGGGTTAACACTGAAGCTTTCTTT.

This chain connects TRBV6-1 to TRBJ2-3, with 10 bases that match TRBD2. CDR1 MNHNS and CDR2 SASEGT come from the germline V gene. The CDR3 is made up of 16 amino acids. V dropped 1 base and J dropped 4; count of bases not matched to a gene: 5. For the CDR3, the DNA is TGTGCCAGCAGTGAAGTGGGGCTAGCGGGAGCAGATACGCAGTATTTT. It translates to CASSEVGLAGADTQYF.

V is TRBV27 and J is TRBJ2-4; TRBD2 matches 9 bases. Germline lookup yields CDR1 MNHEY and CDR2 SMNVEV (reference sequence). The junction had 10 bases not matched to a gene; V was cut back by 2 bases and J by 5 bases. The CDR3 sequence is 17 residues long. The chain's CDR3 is CASSLGGTSGLQNIQYF. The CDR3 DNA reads TGTGCCAGCAGTTTAGGGGGTACTAGCGGGCTACAAAACATTCAGTACTTC.

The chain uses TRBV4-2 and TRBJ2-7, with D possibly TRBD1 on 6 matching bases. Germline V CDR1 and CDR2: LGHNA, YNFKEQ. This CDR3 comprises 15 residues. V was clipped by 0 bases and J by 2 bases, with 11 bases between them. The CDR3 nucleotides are TGTGCCAGCAGCCAAGATGAACAGGGTGCCTACGAGCAGTACTTC. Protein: CASSQDEQGAYEQYF.

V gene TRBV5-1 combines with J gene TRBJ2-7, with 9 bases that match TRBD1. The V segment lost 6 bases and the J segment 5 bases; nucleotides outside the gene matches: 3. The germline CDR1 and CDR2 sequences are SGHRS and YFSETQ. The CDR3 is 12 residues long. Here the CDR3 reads CASKDRGDEQYF. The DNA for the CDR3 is TGCGCCAGCAAGGACAGGGGTGACGAGCAGTACTTC.